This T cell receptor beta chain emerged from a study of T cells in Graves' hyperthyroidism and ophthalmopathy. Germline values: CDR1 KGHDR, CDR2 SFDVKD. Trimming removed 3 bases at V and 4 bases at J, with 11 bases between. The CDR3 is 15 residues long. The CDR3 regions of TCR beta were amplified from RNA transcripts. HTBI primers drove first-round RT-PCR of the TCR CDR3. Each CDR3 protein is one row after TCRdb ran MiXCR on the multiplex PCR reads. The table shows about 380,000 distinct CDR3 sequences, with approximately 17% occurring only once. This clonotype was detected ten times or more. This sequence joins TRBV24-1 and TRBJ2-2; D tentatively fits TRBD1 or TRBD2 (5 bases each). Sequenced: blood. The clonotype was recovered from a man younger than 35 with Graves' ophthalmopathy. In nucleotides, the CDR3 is TGTGCCACCAGTGATGGGGCGGACTTCACCGGGGAGCTGTTTTTT. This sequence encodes CATSDGADFTGELFF.